Described below is a single T cell receptor (beta chain) sequence and its context. The antigen is not known. There are 17 residues in the CDR3. V gave up 2 bases and J gave up 0 bases, with 15 bases separating them. Germline CDR1 SGHNT, CDR2 YYREEE (reference sequence). Method: immunoSEQ multiplex PCR; TCRdb's copy keeps in-frame clones and lacks some. The sample holds over 100,000 clones, about 90% seen once. The data stem from a study of T cell responses to AZD1222 COVID-19 vaccine. Findings of the study overall: It should be noted that donors were predominantly white British and more often female, and clonal diversity was possibly underestimated. Sampling captured repertoires only after the peak T cell response. Among vaccine-associated CD4 TCRs, coverage spanned spike, with dominance at 160-218 and 743-854.

Sequencing used peripheral blood, obtained on day 0 of AZD1222 vaccination. This chain links TRBV5-4 with TRBJ2-1; D is perhaps TRBD2 (6 bases). This clonotype originated in an adult in good health. The CDR3 DNA is TGTGCCAGCAGCTTCCCCTCTCCCGGGAGCTCCTACAATGAGCAGTTCTTC. This translates into CASSFPSPGSSYNEQFF.